This TCR beta chain was captured by sequencing in a study of CD8+ T cells in alopecia areata. The wider study: Treated patients were given oral tofacitinib, which was dosed at 5 to 10 mg twice daily. Once tofacitinib had been taken for 6 to 18 months, 6 months off drug followed.

Sequencing relied on a cDNA template that was reverse transcribed from extracted RNA. TCRdb's copy holds only in-frame clones and misses some; the assay was immunoSEQ multiplex PCR. The sample carries 150,000 to 250,000 clones, 55% to 70% recorded once. Study-level results: Within the top 100, expanded CD8+ clones significantly decreased with tofacitinib, as did scalp clonality. Among patients, TCR sharing was less clear than in mice, a difference possibly due in part to HLA diversity in the patient population.

In this sample, this clone turned up once. What it recognizes is unknown. As to treatment: oral pan-JAK inhibitor, 5-10 mg twice daily. Trimming took 0 bases from V and 14 from J; bases not matched to a gene: 11. The germline V gene has CDR1 MNHEY and CDR2 SVGAGI. The CDR3 loop spans 14 amino acids. The sample here was CD4+ T cells sorted from blood, taken at week 24, from a patient treated with tofacitinib. The chain carries TRBV6-5 and TRBJ1-2, with 8 bases matching TRBD1. The source is a human donor with alopecia areata. CDR3 DNA sequence: TGTGCCAGCAGTTACTCGCGCAGGGGGCCCCCACGGACCTTC. Its protein is CASSYSRRGPPRTF.